This TCR beta chain was recovered during a study of cytomegalovirus exposure and HLA in healthy donors. V trimming: 0 bases; J trimming: 5 bases; junction bases outside the gene matches: 7. This CDR3 has 15 residues. Germline CDR1 and CDR2: SGDLS and YYNGEE. Sequencing was performed with immunoSEQ multiplex PCR; in TCRdb, only in-frame clones are kept and a portion is missing. The sample has over 200,000 clones, around four fifths seen once. The clonotype originates from a woman in her twenties or thirties in good health and CMV-seropositive. The chain couples TRBV9 to TRBJ1-2; 7 bases fit TRBD1. Input material: PBMCs. The CDR3 bases are TGTGCCAGCAGCGTAGTAGACAGGGAAGGGTATGGCTACACCTTC. Amino acids: CASSVVDREGYGYTF.